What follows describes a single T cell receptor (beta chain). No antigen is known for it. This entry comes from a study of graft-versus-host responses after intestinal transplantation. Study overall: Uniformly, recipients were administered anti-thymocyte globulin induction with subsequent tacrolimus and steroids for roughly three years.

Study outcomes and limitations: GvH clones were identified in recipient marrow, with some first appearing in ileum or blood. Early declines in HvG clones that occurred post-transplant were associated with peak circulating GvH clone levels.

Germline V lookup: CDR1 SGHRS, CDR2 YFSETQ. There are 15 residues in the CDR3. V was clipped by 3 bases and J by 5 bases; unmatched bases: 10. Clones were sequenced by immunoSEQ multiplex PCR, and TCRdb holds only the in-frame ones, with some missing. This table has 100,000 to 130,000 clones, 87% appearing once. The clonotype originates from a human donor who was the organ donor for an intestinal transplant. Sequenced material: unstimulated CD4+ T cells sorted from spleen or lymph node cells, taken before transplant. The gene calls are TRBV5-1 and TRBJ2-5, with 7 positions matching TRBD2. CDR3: CASSWEGLSGETQYF. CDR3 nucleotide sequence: TGCGCCAGCAGCTGGGAGGGACTCTCCGGGGAGACCCAGTACTTC. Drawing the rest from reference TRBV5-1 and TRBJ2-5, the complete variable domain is KAGVTQTPRYLIKTRGQQVTLSCSPISGHRSVSWYQQTPGQGLQFLFEYFSETQRNKGNFPGRFSGRQFSNSRSEMNVSTLELGDSALYLCASSWEGLSGETQYFGPGTRLLVL.